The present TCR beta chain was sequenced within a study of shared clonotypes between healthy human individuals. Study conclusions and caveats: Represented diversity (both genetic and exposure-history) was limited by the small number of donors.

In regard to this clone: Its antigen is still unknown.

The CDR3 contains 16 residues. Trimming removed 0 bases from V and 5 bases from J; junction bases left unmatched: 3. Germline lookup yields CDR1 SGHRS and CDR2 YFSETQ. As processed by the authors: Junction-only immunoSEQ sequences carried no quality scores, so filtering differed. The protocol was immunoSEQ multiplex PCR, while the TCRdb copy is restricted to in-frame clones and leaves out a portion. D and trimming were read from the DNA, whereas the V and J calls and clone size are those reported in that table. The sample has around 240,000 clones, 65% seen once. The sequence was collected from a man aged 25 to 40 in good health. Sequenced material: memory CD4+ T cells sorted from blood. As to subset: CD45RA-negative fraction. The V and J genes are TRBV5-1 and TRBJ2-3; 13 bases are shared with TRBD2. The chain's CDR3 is CASSLGLAGGVDTQYF. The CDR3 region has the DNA TGCGCCAGCAGCTTGGGACTAGCGGGAGGAGTAGATACGCAGTATTTT. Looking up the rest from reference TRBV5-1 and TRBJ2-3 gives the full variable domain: KAGVTQTPRYLIKTRGQQVTLSCSPISGHRSVSWYQQTPGQGLQFLFEYFSETQRNKGNFPGRFSGRQFSNSRSEMNVSTLELGDSALYLCASSLGLAGGVDTQYFGPGTRLTVL.